These 9 T cell receptor beta chains share one sample of origin, sequenced in a study of blood T cell repertoires in COVID-19. The protocol was immunoSEQ multiplex PCR, while the TCRdb copy is restricted to in-frame clones and leaves out a portion. The sample has just over 650,000 clones, 75% to 90% seen once. Material for sequencing was peripheral blood. These receptors originate from a woman between 18 and 30 years old with acute or convalescent COVID-19.

The J gene is TRBJ2-3, the V gene TRBV6-6, with 8 bases matching TRBD1. CDR3 length equals 13 residues. Germline V gene lookup returns CDR1 MNHNY and CDR2 SVGAGI (reference sequence). With 10 bases clipped from V and 4 bases from J, the junction kept 7 bases outside the gene matches. The CDR3 DNA reads as TGTGCCACCATGGACAGGGTTGCAGATACGCAGTATTTT. Protein sequence: CATMDRVADTQYF.

The chain couples TRBV6-5 to TRBJ1-1, with a tentative D call TRBD1 (5 bases). Deletions cut 0 bases from V and 4 bases from J, with 12 bases between. Germline V gene sequence: CDR1 MNHEY, CDR2 SVGAGI. The CDR3 extends over 15 amino acids. The CDR3 loop reads CASSYSPDRLTEAFF. As DNA, the CDR3 is TGTGCCAGCAGTTACTCCCCTGACAGACTCACTGAAGCTTTCTTT.

The J gene is TRBJ2-7, the V gene TRBV25-1, with 7 bases lining up with TRBD2. The CDR3 spans 15 residues. The germline V gene encodes CDR1 MGHDK and CDR2 SYGVNS. Trimming took 1 base from V and 2 from J; bases not matched to a gene: 5. CDR3 residues: CASSEFGGKAYEQYF. CDR3 bases: TGTGCCAGCAGTGAATTCGGGGGGAAAGCCTACGAGCAGTACTTC.

The gene calls are TRBV6-2 or TRBV6-3 and TRBJ1-2; weak D call: TRBD1 (6 bases). This CDR3 has 13 amino acids. V was shortened by 5 bases and J by 2 bases, with 9 bases between the two germline ends. Germline CDR1 is MNHEY and CDR2 is SVGEGT. In DNA, the CDR3 is TGTGCCAGCAGTCCAGGGGACAACTATGGCTACACCTTC. Translated: CASSPGDNYGYTF.

The V gene is TRBV9, the J gene TRBJ2-1; 7 bases agree with TRBD2. Unmatched junction bases numbered 8, after V lost 6 bases and J lost 2 bases. Germline V gene sequence: CDR1 SGDLS, CDR2 YYNGEE. The CDR3 runs to 15 residues. CDR3 in amino acids: CASNLNGLAYNEQFF. In DNA, the CDR3 is TGTGCCAGCAACCTGAACGGACTAGCCTACAATGAGCAGTTCTTC.

The J gene is TRBJ1-1, the V gene TRBV11-3; the D gene is possibly TRBD1 (5 bases). This CDR3 contains 15 residues. CDR1 and CDR2 (germline): SGHNT, YENEEA. V was pared by 1 base and J by 6 bases, with 15 bases between. The CDR3 DNA follows: TGTGCCAGCAGCTTAGGGGGCGCGGAGGGTGCTGAAGCTTTCTTT. As protein: CASSLGGAEGAEAFF.

V is TRBV4-1 and J is TRBJ1-5; TRBD1 matches 7 bases. J was trimmed by 0 bases and V by 6 bases; bases with no gene match: 5. The CDR3 consists of 15 residues. Germline V gene data show CDR1 as MGHRA and CDR2 as YSYEKL. This chain's CDR3 is CASRGQVLSNQPQHF. The CDR3 DNA reads as TGCGCCAGCAGAGGACAGGTTCTTAGCAATCAGCCCCAGCATTTT.

The chain is built from TRBV30 and TRBJ1-2; TRBD1 is a possible D gene (6 bases). The length of the CDR3 is 13 residues. The germline CDR1 and CDR2 sequences are GTSNPN and SVGIG (reference sequence). V was shortened by 3 bases and J by 5 bases, with 13 bases between the two germline ends. CDR3 bases: TGTGCCTGGAGGAGGACAGAGAGATATGGCTACACCTTC. Protein: CAWRRTERYGYTF.

The rearrangement links TRBV7-8 to TRBJ1-2; perhaps TRBD1 as D (5 bases). Looked up from germline, CDR1 is SGHVS and CDR2 is FQNEAQ. The V end was cut by 5 bases, the J end by 12 bases, with 22 bases between. This CDR3 contains 14 residues. CDR3 sequence: CASSLYTARGINTF. The CDR3 DNA is TGTGCCAGCAGCCTATACACCGCACGGGGGATTAACACCTTC.